This TCR beta chain was recorded in a study of blood T cell repertoires in COVID-19. Study-level information: Samples of COVID-19 (acute and convalescent) were obtained from the United States, Italy and Spain. PBMCs, B-cell-depleted T cells, or T cells were the source of the cDNA or gDNA that made up the material.

V was shortened by 10 bases and J by 1 base, with 7 bases between the two germline ends. The V gene's germline CDR1 is MNHEY and CDR2 SVGAGI. CDR3 size: 11 residues. In the authors' workflow: Amplification with reference gene primers provided the estimates of nucleated cell counts. The method was immunoSEQ multiplex PCR; TCRdb's version includes in-frame clones alone and lacks a portion of them. That table is the source of V, J and clone size, and D and trimming were worked out from the DNA. The sample consists of over 200,000 clones, roughly 90% of them appearing once. Specimen: peripheral blood. This receptor was obtained from a man in his sixties who had recovered from COVID-19. This chain connects TRBV6-5 to TRBJ1-2; possibly TRBD1 for D (5 bases). The CDR3 sequence: CATQGNYGYTF. CDR3 coding DNA: TGTGCCACCCAGGGTAACTATGGCTACACCTTC.